This record looks at one T cell receptor beta chain sequence and its context. Germline V gene data show CDR1 as SGDLS and CDR2 as YYNGEE. The V end lost 4 bases, the J end lost 6 bases, and 20 bases lay between the germline ends. The CDR3 is made up of 15 amino acids. TCRdb's copy holds only in-frame clones and misses some; the assay was immunoSEQ multiplex PCR. The sample lists 250,000 to 400,000 clones, approximately 89% occurring once. These data come from a study of blood T cell repertoires in COVID-19. Looking at the study overall: Material from acute and convalescent COVID-19 was sourced from the United States, Italy and Spain.

The V and J genes are TRBV9 and TRBJ2-7, with a tentative D call TRBD2 (5 bases). This receptor was identified in a woman under 40 who had recovered from COVID-19. Sequencing used PBMCs or T cells enriched from blood (not recorded which). The CDR3 DNA reads TGTGCCAGCAGCCCCAGAGGGAAGTCGGGATCCGAGCAGTACTTC. It encodes CASSPRGKSGSEQYF.